Listed here are 2 T cell receptor beta chains from one sample, sequenced in a study of blood T cell repertoires in COVID-19. Generated by immunoSEQ multiplex PCR, the TCRdb table keeps only in-frame clones and is missing some. The profile shows roughly 99,000 clones, approximately 79% of them singletons. Sequencing was carried out using peripheral blood. The receptors shown here come from a woman older than 75 with active or convalescent COVID-19.

The table lists this clone with a count of one. The genes are TRBV12-3 or TRBV12-4 and TRBJ1-3; no clear D gene. Trimming shortened V by 8 bases and J by 0 bases, and 8 bases separated the two germline ends. The CDR3 is 13 residues long. The CDR3 is CASDTSSGNTIYF. CDR3 in DNA: TGTGCCAGCGACACGAGCTCTGGAAACACCATATATTTT.

The V call is TRBV2, the J call TRBJ2-2; 8 positions match TRBD1. The V and J ends lost 7 bases and 3 bases, in that order; junction bases with no gene match: 4. Per germline, CDR1 SNHLY and CDR2 FYNNEI. The CDR3 extends over 14 amino acids. The CDR3 bases are TGTGCCAGCACAGGGGGCGCGGACACCGGGGAGCTGTTTTTT. Translation gives CASTGGADTGELFF.